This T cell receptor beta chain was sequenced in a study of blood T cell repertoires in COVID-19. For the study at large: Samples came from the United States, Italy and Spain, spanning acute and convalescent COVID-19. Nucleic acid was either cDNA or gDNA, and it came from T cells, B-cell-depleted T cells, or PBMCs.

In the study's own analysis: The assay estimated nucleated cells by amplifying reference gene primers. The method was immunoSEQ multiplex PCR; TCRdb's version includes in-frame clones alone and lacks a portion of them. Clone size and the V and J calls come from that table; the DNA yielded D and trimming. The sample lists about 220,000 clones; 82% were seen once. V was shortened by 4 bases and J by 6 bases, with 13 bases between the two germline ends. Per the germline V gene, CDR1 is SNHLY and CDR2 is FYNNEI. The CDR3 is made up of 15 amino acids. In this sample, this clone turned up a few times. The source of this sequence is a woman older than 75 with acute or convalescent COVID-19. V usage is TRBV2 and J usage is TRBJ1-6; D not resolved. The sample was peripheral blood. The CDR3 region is CASSAKDTVNSPLHF. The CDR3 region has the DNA TGTGCCAGCAGTGCCAAAGATACTGTTAATTCACCCCTCCACTTT. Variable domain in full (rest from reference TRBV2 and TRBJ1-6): EPEVTQTPSHQVTQMGQEVILRCVPISNHLYFYWYRQILGQKVEFLVSFYNNEISEKSEIFDDQFSVERPDGSNFTLKIRSTKLEDSAMYFCASSAKDTVNSPLHFGNGTRLTVT.